This TCR beta chain originates from a study of CD8+CD57+ T cells in acquired aplastic anemia. Across the whole study: DNA per sorted CD4+ or CD8+ sample ranged about 0.2 to 30 ug, averaging approximately 3.3 ug. Reads per healthy sample averaged around 10 million (CD4+) and fewer than 13 million (CD8+). Findings and caveats of the study: No significant difference in CD8+ Simpson's diversity was found between patients and controls. Between patients and controls, 25 to 30 CD8+ CDR3 sequences were found in common.

A word on this clonotype: The antigen is not known.

Between the trimmed V and J ends, which lost 6 bases and 7 bases, there was a span of 12 bases. Germline CDR1 is DFQATT and CDR2 is SNEGSKA (reference sequence). The CDR3 extends over 11 amino acids. TCR beta VDJ combinations and CDR3 sequences were profiled from genomic DNA. TCRdb fed the reads into MiXCR, producing one record per CDR3 protein. This sample has 100,000 to 120,000 distinct CDR3 sequences; less than 65% occur once, and the top ten carry roughly a third. The sequence was collected from a human donor in good health, serving as a control. V is TRBV20-1 and J is TRBJ1-2, with D possibly matching TRBD1 (5 bases). Specimen: sorted CD4+, CD8+, or CD8+CD57+ T cells (not recorded which) from PBMCs. CDR3: CSARDLSGYTF. Here the CDR3 DNA reads TGCAGTGCCCGGGACCTTAGTGGCTACACCTTC.